This TCR beta chain emerged from a study of blood T cell repertoires in COVID-19 (dated by TCRdb to 2020 to 2021). About the study as a whole: Samples covering the acute and convalescent phases of COVID-19 were provided by collaborators in the United States, Italy and Spain. The material from the prospective study consisted of cDNA or gDNA derived from T cells, B-cell-depleted T cells, or PBMCs. The dataset comprised deeply sampled blood TCRbeta repertoires from subjects exposed to, actively infected with, or recovered from COVID-19. The repertoires were released in a freely available public database meant as a resource for research on the immune response to SARS-CoV-2. Samples were obtained from the ongoing ImmuneRACE study (first 160 participants) and from approximately 1,200 subjects provided by 6 global collaborators. Sample metadata almost always included a de-identified subject ID, COVID-19 status, age in years and sex. HLA class I and class II types, where available, came from metadata supplied by the sample provider rather than from assay-based typing. The research as a whole found: The quantity of clinical and demographic metadata differed by source and by participant and was supplied without curation.

The collaborating institutions used their own protocols to collect whole blood in K2EDTA tubes. For TCRbeta analysis, collaborators shipped samples as frozen whole blood, isolated PBMCs, or DNA extracted from either of those sample types. TCRbeta CDR3 regions were amplified from genomic DNA using the immunoSEQ Assay, a bias-controlled multiplex PCR. Processing in the source paper ran as follows. Within the assay, amplification of reference gene primers was used to estimate how many nucleated cells each sample contained. To quantify the absolute abundance of each unique TCRbeta CDR3 rearrangement, sequence reads were collapsed and filtered. For each sample, productive Simpson clonality was calculated by taking the square root of Simpson's diversity index across productive rearrangements. TCRdb stores this immuneACCESS table with in-frame sequences only. Part of the clones is absent; in the studies checked, under half of the shortfall reflects unresolved V genes, and no reason is known for the rest. That table is the source of V, J and clone size, and D and trimming were worked out from the DNA. Across this sample there are some 150,000 clones, with approximately 91% seen only once. The ten top clones hold 8% to 11% of the sample.

Turning to this clone: There is no known antigen for this receptor. Base qualities are not recorded, but no much larger clone differs from it by a single base.

Cut back by 5 bases and 1 base, the V and J ends lie 14 bases apart. In the germline V gene, CDR1 corresponds to SGHTA and CDR2 to FQGNSA. From the cysteine up to the phenylalanine, the CDR3 has a length of 15 residues. Just the 45-base CDR3 DNA is kept, in frame starting at base 1. The sequence links TRBV7-2 to TRBJ1-1; no confident D gene assignment can be made. The origin of this receptor is a man aged 50 to 60 with active or convalescent COVID-19. The sample was peripheral blood. The bases are TGTGCCAGCAGCCCTAGCCAGCTACGGAACACTGAAGCTTTCTTT. It translates to CASSPSQLRNTEAFF. Where the CDR3 stops, the reference TRBV7-2 and TRBJ1-1 genes take over; the full variable domain is GAGVSQSPSNKVTEKGKDVELRCDPISGHTALYWYRQSLGQGLEFLIYFQGNSAPDKSGLPSDRFSAERTGGSVSTLTIQRTQQEDSAVYLCASSPSQLRNTEAFFGQGTRLTVV.